The entry below gives a single T cell receptor beta chain sequence along with its context. The source of the sample is a study of sequential checkpoint blockade in melanoma. Study-level information: Arm A got nivolumab then ipilimumab; arm B the reverse, 1:1.

Generated by immunoSEQ multiplex PCR, the TCRdb table keeps only in-frame clones and is missing some. The table includes some 9,100 clones, roughly 73% detected once. Treatment here: randomized to nivolumab then ipilimumab (arm A) or the reverse (arm B). DNA-damaging chemotherapy had not been given to any patient beforehand. From thawed PBMCs, live CD3+CD8+ cells negative for CD19 and CD56 were sorted. The V end lost 3 bases, the J end lost 1 base, and 11 bases lay between the germline ends. The germline V gene encodes CDR1 LNHNV and CDR2 YYDKDF (reference sequence). The CDR3 extends over 15 amino acids.

The sequence derives from a human donor with melanoma. The sequenced sample was CD8+ T cells sorted from blood (inferred from file names), obtained from a patient given nivolumab and ipilimumab in sequence. This chain joins TRBV15 and TRBJ2-3; D is ambiguous. In nucleotides, the CDR3 is TGTGCCACCAGCAGGGAGAGAGGTGGCACAGATACGCAGTATTTT. Translating gives CATSRERGGTDTQYF.